Below, 8 T cell receptor beta chains from the same sample are listed, as sequenced in a study of cytomegalovirus exposure and HLA in healthy donors. It was with 60 Vbeta and 13 Jbeta primers that the PCR ran. Clones were sequenced by immunoSEQ multiplex PCR, and TCRdb holds only the in-frame ones, with some missing. The sample lists about 230,000 clones; roughly 78% were seen once. Sequenced: PBMCs. Receptor source: a boy younger than 18 in good health and CMV-seronegative.

The rearrangement joins TRBV29-1 to TRBJ1-5; TRBD1 might be the D (5 bases). Germline V CDR1 and CDR2: SQVTM, ANQGSEA. V lost 4 bases and J 7 bases, leaving 14 bases between the germline ends. The CDR3 length is 13 residues. Here the CDR3 reads CSVAESEGQPQHF. The CDR3, as DNA: TGCAGCGTTGCTGAATCGGAGGGGCAGCCCCAGCATTTT.

The V and J genes are TRBV27 and TRBJ1-1; tentative D call: TRBD1 (6 bases). The V end lost 2 bases, the J end lost 1 base, and 8 bases lay between the germline ends. CDR1 MNHEY and CDR2 SMNVEV come from the germline V gene (reference sequence). This CDR3 is built from 14 residues. The CDR3 DNA is TGTGCCAGCAGTTTAACCAGGGGGAACACTGAAGCTTTCTTT. Encoded protein: CASSLTRGNTEAFF.

This sequence joins TRBV7-7 and TRBJ2-5; maybe TRBD2 (5 bases). Per the germline V gene, CDR1 is SSHAT and CDR2 is FNYEAQ (reference sequence). Trimming cost V 10 bases and J 4 bases, with 19 bases left between them. The CDR3 has 14 amino acids. The CDR3: CATTADIGVETQYF. The CDR3, as DNA: TGTGCCACTACGGCAGATATCGGGGTAGAGACCCAGTACTTC. The full variable domain, in which reference TRBV7-7 and TRBJ2-5 provide the parts outside the CDR3, is GAGVSQSPRYKVTKRGQDVTLRCDPISSHATLYWYQQALGQGPEFLTYFNYEAQPDKSGLPSDRFSAERPEGSISTLTIQRTEQRDSAMYRCATTADIGVETQYFGPGTRLLVL.

This rearrangement joins TRBV11-2 to TRBJ2-7, with D possibly matching TRBD1 (5 bases). This CDR3 is built from 14 residues. Germline V gives CDR1 SGHAT, CDR2 FQNNGV. The ends were cut back, 5 bases at V and 5 bases at J, with 16 bases in the middle. In DNA form, the CDR3 reads TGTGCCAGCAGCACCATTAAGGGGTACAACGAGCAGTACTTC. Translating gives CASSTIKGYNEQYF. Together with reference TRBV11-2 and TRBJ2-7, the CDR3 gives the full variable domain: EAGVAQSPRYKIIEKRQSVAFWCNPISGHATLYWYQQILGQGPKLLIQFQNNGVVDDSQLPKDRFSAERLKGVDSTLKIQPAKLEDSAVYLCASSTIKGYNEQYFGPGTRLTVT.

The chain joins TRBV30 to TRBJ1-4, with 8 bases lining up with TRBD1. CDR1 and CDR2 from the germline V gene are GTSNPN and SVGIG (reference sequence). V lost 5 bases and J lost 3; bases outside the gene matches: 2. CDR3 size: 13 residues. The CDR3 loop reads CAWGQGPNEKLFF. In DNA, the CDR3 is TGTGCCTGGGGACAGGGCCCTAATGAAAAACTGTTTTTT.

The V call is TRBV9, the J call TRBJ1-2; no reliable D call. The ends were cut back, 4 bases at V and 7 bases at J, with 20 bases in the middle. CDR1 and CDR2 (germline): SGDLS, YYNGEE. The CDR3 is 15 amino acids. For the CDR3, the DNA is TGTGCCAGCAGCTCCAACCAAAACCCACTCCGTGGCTACACCTTC. It translates to CASSSNQNPLRGYTF.

V is TRBV5-6 and J is TRBJ1-4; maybe TRBD1 (5 bases). Germline-derived CDR1 and CDR2 are SGHDT and YYEEEE. V lost 2 bases and J lost 6, with 14 bases in between. This CDR3 spans 15 amino acids. DNA for the CDR3: TGTGCCAGCAGCTTACTCTCGGGGGGGGATGAAAAACTGTTTTTT. Protein sequence: CASSLLSGGDEKLFF.

V is TRBV5-1 and J is TRBJ2-3, with D possibly TRBD2 on 5 matching bases. CDR3 length: 14 residues. V lost 4 bases and J lost 4, with 13 bases in between. CDR1 is SGHRS and CDR2 is YFSETQ in the germline V gene. CDR3 sequence (DNA): TGCGCCAGCAGCCGCCGGGATGGGGCAGATACGCAGTATTTT. Protein product: CASSRRDGADTQYF.